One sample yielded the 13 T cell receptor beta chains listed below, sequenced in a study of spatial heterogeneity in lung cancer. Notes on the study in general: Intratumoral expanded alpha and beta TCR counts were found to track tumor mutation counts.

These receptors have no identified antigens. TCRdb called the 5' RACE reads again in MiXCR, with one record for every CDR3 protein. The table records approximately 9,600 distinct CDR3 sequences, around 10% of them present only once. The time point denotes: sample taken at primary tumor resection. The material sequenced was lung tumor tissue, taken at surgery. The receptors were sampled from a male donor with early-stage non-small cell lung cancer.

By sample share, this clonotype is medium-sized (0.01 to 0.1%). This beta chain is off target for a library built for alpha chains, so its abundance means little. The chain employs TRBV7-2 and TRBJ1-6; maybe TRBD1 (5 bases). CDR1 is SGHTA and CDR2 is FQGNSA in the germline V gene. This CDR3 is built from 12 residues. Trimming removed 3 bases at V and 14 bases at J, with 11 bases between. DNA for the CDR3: TGTGCCAGCAGCTTGGGGCTACAGGCCCTCCACTTT. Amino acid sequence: CASSLGLQALHF.

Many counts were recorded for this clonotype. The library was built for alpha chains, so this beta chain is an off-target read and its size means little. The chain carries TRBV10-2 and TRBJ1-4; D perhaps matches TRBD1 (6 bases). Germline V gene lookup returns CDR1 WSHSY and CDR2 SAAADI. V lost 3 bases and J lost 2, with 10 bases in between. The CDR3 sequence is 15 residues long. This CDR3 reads CASSDQGPTNEKLFF. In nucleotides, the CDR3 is TGCGCCAGCAGTGATCAGGGGCCTACTAATGAAAAACTGTTTTTT.

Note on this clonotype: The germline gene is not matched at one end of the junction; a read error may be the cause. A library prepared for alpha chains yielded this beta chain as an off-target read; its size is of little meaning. In DNA form, the CDR3 reads TGTGCTAGCAGCTCTGGGACGACAGATACGCAGTATTTT. This codes for CASSSGTTDTQYF. The chain combines TRBV7-7 with TRBJ2-3; D could derive from TRBD1 or TRBD2 (5 bases each). The length of the CDR3 is 13 residues. Germline CDR1 reads SSHAT; CDR2 reads FNYEAQ (reference sequence).

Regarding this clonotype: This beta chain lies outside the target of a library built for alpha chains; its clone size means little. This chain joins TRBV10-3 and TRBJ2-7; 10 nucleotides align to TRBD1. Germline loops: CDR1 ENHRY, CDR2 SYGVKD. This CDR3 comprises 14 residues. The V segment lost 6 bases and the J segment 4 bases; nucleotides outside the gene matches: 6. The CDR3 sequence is CAIRGTGDQYEQYF. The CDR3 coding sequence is TGTGCCATCAGGGGGACAGGGGACCAATACGAGCAGTACTTC.

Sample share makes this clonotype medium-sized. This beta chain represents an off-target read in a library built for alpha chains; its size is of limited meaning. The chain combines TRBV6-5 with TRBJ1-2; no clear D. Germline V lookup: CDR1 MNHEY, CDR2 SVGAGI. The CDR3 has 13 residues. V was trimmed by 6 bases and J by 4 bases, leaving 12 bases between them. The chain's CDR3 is CASSNNGGYGYTF. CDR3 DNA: TGTGCCAGCAGCAACAACGGTGGCTATGGCTACACCTTC.

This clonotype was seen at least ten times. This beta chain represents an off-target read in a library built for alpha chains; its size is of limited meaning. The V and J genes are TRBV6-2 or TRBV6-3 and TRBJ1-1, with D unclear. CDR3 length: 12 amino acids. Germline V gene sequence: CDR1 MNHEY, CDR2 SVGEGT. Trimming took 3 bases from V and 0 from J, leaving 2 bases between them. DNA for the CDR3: TGTGCCAGCAGTTATGTGAACACTGAAGCTTTCTTT. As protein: CASSYVNTEAFF.

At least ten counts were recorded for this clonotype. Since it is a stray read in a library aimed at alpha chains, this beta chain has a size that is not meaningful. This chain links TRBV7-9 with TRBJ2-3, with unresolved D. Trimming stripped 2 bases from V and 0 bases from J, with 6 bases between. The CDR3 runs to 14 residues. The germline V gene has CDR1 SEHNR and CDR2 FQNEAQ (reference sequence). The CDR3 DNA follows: TGTGCCAGCAGCTTAATGGGGAGCACAGATACGCAGTATTTT. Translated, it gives CASSLMGSTDTQYF.

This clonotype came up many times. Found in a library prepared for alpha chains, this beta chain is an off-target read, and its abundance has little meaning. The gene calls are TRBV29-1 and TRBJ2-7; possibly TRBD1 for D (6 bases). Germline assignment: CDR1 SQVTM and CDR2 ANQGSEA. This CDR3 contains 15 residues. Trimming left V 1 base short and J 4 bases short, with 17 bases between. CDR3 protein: CSVEGRGGMGYEQYF. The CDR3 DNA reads TGCAGCGTTGAAGGCAGGGGTGGAATGGGGTACGAGCAGTACTTC.

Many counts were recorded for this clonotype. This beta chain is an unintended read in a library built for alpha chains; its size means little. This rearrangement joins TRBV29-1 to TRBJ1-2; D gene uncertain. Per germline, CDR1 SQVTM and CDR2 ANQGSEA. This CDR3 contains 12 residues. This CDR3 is CSDMVGAYGYTF. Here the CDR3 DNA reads TGCAGTGATATGGTGGGTGCCTATGGCTACACCTTC.

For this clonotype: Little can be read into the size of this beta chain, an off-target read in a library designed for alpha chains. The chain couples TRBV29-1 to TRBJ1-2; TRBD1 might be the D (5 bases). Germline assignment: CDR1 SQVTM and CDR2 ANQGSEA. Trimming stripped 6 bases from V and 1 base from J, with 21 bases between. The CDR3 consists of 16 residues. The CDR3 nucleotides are TGCAGCGTCCACAAGGGGAACGGATATTTTAACTATGGCTACACCTTC. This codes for CSVHKGNGYFNYGYTF. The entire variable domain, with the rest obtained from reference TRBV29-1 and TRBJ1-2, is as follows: SAVISQKPSRDICQRGTSLTIQCQVDSQVTMMFWYRQQPGQSLTLIATANQGSEATYESGFVIDKFPISRPNLTFSTLTVSNMSPEDSSIYLCSVHKGNGYFNYGYTFGSGTRLTVV.

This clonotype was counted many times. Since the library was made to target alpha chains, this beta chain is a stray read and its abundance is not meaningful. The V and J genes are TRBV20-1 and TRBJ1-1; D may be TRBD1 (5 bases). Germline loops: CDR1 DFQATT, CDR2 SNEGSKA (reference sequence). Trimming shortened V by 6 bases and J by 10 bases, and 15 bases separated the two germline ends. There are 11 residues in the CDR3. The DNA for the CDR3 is TGCAGTGCGGACGTGGGTAGGGGAGCTTTCTTT. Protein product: CSADVGRGAFF.

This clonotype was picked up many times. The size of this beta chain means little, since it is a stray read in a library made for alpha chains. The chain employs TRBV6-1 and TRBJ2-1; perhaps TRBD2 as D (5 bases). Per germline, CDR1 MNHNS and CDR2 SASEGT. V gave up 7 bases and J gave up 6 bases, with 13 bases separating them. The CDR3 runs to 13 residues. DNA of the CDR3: TGTGCCAGCACTCCGCTAGCTGGCAATGAGCAGTTCTTC. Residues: CASTPLAGNEQFF.

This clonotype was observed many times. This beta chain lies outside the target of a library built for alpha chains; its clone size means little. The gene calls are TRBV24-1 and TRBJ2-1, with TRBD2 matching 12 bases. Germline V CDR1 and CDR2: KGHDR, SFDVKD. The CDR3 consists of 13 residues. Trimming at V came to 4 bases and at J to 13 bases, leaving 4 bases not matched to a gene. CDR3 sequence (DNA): TGTGCCACCAGTGACCTGACTAGCGGGAGACAGTTCTTC. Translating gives CATSDLTSGRQFF.